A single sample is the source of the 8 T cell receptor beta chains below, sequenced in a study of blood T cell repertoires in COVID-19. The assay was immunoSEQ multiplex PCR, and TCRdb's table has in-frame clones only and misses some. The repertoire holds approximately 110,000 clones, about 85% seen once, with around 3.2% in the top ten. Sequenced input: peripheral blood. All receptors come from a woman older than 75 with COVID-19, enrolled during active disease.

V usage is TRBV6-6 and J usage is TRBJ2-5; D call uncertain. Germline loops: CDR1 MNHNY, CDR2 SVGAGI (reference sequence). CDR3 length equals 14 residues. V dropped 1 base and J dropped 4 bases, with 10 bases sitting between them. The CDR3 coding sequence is TGTGCCAGCAGTTACTACTTAGGCGGAGAGACCCAGTACTTC. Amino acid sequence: CASSYYLGGETQYF.

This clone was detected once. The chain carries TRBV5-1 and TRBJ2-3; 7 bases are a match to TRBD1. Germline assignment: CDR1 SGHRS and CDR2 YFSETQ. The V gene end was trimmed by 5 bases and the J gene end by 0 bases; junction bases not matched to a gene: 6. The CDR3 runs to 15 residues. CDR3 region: CASRPGQLSTDTQYF. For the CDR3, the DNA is TGCGCCAGCAGACCGGGACAGCTAAGCACAGATACGCAGTATTTT.

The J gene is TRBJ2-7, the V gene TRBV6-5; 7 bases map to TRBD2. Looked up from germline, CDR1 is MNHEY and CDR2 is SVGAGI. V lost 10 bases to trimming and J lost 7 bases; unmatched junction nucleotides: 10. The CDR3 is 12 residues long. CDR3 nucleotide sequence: TGTGCCATGGAGGGAGGGCCGGGAGAGCAGTACTTC. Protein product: CAMEGGPGEQYF.

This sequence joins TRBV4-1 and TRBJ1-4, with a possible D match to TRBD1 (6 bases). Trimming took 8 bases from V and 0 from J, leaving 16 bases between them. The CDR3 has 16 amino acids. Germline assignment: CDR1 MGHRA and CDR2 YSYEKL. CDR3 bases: TGCGCCAGCCGTACGGACAGTACAGCAACTAATGAAAAACTGTTTTTT. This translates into CASRTDSTATNEKLFF.

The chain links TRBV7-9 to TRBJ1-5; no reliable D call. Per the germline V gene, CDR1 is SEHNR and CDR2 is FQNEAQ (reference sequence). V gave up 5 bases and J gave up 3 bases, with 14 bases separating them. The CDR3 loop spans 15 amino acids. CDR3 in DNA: TGTGCCAGCAGCCCTGGATCGGGTTACAATCAGCCCCAGCATTTT. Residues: CASSPGSGYNQPQHF.

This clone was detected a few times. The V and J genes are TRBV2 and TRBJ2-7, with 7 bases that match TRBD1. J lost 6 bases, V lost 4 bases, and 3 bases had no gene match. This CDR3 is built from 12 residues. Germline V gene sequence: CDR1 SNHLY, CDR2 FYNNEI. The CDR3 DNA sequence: TGTGCCAGCAGTGGACAGGGCGGCGAGCAGTACTTC. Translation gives CASSGQGGEQYF.

The CDR3 bases are TGTGCCAGCAGCTACCGGGGAACAGAGTTCTTC. Its translation is CASSYRGTEFF. The chain has TRBV6-5 and TRBJ2-1, with a weak D call TRBD2 (5 bases). This CDR3 has 11 amino acids. Trimming took 6 bases from V and 14 from J, leaving 14 bases between them. In germline, CDR1 is MNHEY, CDR2 SVGAGI.

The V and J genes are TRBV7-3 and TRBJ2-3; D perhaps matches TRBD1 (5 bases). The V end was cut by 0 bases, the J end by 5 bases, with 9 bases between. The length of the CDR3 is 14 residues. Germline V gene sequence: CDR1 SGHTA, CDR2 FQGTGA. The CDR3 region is CASSLTGHEDTQYF. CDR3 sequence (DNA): TGTGCCAGCAGCTTAACGGGGCACGAAGATACGCAGTATTTT.